This is a list of T cell receptor beta chains from one sample in a study of blood T cell repertoires in COVID-19. Libraries were prepared by immunoSEQ multiplex PCR; TCRdb keeps only in-frame clonotypes and omits some of them. The profile shows about 230,000 clones, 70% to 90% of them singletons. Sequencing used peripheral blood. All receptors derive from a man aged 25 to 45 with COVID-19, enrolled during active disease. Both conserved end residues are part of each CDR3. D genes are given only for firm matches.

V,J,D,CDR3
TRBV27,TRBJ2-7,TRBD2,CASSPGLTFYEQYF
TRBV9,TRBJ2-6,.,CASSVEGAGANVLTF
TRBV7-2,TRBJ1-1,TRBD1,CASSLALGQGGEAFF
TRBV29-1,TRBJ2-7,.,CSVAGGAHEQYF
TRBV30,TRBJ1-2,TRBD1,CAWRGQEASGYTF
TRBV10-3,TRBJ2-2,TRBD2,CAISVGGYTGELFF
TRBV7-2,TRBJ1-3,.,CASRGPRAGGNTIYF
TRBV6-2/TRBV6-3,TRBJ1-5,TRBD1,CASSSTGAGNQPQHF
TRBV5-1,TRBJ2-7,.,CASSLGLDEQYF
TRBV5-4,TRBJ1-1,.,CASSLPRAGTEAFF
TRBV29-1,TRBJ1-4,.,CSVEGGSNEKLFF
TRBV6-5,TRBJ2-7,TRBD2,CASSLAGGFYEQYF
TRBV12-3/TRBV12-4,TRBJ2-7,.,CASTSYTYEQYF
TRBV2,TRBJ1-5,.,CASSFVGRRQPQHF
TRBV7-2,TRBJ1-5,TRBD1,CASSLLGQGDQPQHF
TRBV2,TRBJ1-3,.,CASSEGTNSGNTIYF
TRBV15,TRBJ2-2,TRBD1,CATNPHRDRVIGELFF
TRBV6-5,TRBJ1-1,.,CASSTTENTEAFF
TRBV28,TRBJ1-1,.,CASSLGQLNTEAFF
TRBV7-2,TRBJ2-7,TRBD1,CASSWDRDYEQYF
TRBV14,TRBJ1-2,TRBD1,CASSRTGDIYNYGYTF
TRBV24-1,TRBJ1-5,TRBD1,CATSENRGTGNQPQHF
TRBV27,TRBJ1-5,.,CASRQGFSNQPQHF
TRBV6-6,TRBJ2-7,.,CASSYSGLHSSYEQYF
TRBV23-1,TRBJ1-2,TRBD1,CAGPGGNGYTF
TRBV7-6,TRBJ1-1,.,CASSNRESPGTEAFF
TRBV7-2,TRBJ1-2,TRBD1,CASSLATGVYGYTF
TRBV12-3/TRBV12-4,TRBJ2-7,.,CASSQTSSYEQYF
TRBV19,TRBJ2-7,.,CASSAGLSYEQYF
TRBV11-2,TRBJ2-1,TRBD1,CASSLFGTGGENEQFF
TRBV7-9,TRBJ2-7,TRBD1,CASSAGTGDLLLRGQYF
TRBV5-8,TRBJ1-2,TRBD1,CASSPGTGNYGYTF
TRBV2,TRBJ1-2,.,CASKQGGNYGYTF
TRBV29-1,TRBJ1-2,TRBD1,CSVTTGTALGYTF
TRBV28,TRBJ1-1,TRBD1,CASSPGQGAWTEAFF
TRBV18,TRBJ2-2,.,CASSPPGLAKLFF
TRBV4-1,TRBJ1-5,.,CASSQGTGNQPQHF
TRBV7-2,TRBJ2-5,TRBD2,CASSFGLAELPYF
TRBV18,TRBJ2-7,.,CASSPQGYYEQYF
TRBV9,TRBJ2-7,.,CASSPRFRDSSYEQYF